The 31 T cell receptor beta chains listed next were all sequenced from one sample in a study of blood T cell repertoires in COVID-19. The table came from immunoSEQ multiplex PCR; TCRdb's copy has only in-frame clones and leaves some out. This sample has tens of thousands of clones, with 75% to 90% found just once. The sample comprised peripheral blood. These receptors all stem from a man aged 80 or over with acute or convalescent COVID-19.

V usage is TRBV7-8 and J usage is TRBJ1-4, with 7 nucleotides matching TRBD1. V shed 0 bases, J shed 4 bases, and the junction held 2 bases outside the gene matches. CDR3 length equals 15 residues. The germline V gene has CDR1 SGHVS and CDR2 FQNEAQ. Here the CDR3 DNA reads TGTGCCAGCAGCTTAGCGGGACAGCATAATGAAAAACTGTTTTTT. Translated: CASSLAGQHNEKLFF. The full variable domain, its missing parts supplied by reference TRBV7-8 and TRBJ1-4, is GAGVSQSPRYKVAKRGQDVALRCDPISGHVSLFWYQQALGQGPEFLTYFQNEAQLDKSGLPSDRFFAERPEGSVSTLKIQRTQQEDSAVYLCASSLAGQHNEKLFFGSGTQLSVL.

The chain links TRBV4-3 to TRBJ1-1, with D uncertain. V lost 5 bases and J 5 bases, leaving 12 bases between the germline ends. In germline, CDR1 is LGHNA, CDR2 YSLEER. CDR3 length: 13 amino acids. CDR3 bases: TGCGCCAGCAGCTTGGAGGCCGAAACTGAAGCTTTCTTT. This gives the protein CASSLEAETEAFF.

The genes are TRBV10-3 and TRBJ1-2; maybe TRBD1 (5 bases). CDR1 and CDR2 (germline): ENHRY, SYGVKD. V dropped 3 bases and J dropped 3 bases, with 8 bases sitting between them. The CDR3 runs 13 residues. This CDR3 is CAISELQDYGYTF. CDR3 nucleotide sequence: TGTGCCATCAGTGAATTACAGGACTATGGCTACACCTTC.

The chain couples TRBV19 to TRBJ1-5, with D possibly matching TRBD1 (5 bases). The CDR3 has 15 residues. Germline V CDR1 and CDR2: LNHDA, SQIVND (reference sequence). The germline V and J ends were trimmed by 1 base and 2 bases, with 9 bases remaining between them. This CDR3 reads CASSIGQGGNQPQHF. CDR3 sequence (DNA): TGTGCCAGTAGTATAGGGCAGGGCGGCAATCAGCCCCAGCATTTT.

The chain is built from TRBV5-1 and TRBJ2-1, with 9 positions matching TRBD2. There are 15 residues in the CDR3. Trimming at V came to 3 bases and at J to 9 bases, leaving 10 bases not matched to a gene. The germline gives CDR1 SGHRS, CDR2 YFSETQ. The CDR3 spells CASSSEAGGPGEQFF. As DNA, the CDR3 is TGCGCCAGCAGCTCTGAGGCGGGAGGGCCTGGTGAGCAGTTCTTC.

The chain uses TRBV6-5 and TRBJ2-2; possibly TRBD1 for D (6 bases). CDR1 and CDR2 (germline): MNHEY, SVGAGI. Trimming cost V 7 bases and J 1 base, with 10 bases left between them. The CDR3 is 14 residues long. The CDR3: CASKSTGNTGELFF. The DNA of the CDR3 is TGTGCCAGCAAATCGACAGGGAACACCGGGGAGCTGTTTTTT.

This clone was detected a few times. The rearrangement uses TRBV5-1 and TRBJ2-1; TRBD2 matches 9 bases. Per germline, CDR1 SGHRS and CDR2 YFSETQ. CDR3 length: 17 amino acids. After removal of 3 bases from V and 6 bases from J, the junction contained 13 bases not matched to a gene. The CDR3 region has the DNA TGCGCCAGCAGCTCTACTAGCGGGCTCGCTATGGGCAATGAGCAGTTCTTC. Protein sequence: CASSSTSGLAMGNEQFF.

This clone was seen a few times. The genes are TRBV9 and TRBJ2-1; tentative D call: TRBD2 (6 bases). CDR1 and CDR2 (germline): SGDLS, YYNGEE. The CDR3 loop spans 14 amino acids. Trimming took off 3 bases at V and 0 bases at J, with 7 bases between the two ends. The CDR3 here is CASSEEGSYNEQFF. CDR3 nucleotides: TGTGCCAGCAGCGAGGAGGGCTCCTACAATGAGCAGTTCTTC.

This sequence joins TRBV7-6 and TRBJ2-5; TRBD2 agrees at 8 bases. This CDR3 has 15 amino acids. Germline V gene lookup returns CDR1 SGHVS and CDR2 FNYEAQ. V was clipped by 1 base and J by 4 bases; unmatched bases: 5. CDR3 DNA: TGTGCCAGCAGCTTAGACGGGACTAGAGTAGAGACCCAGTACTTC. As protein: CASSLDGTRVETQYF. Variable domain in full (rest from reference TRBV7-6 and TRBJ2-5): GAGVSQSPRYKVTKRGQDVALRCDPISGHVSLYWYRQALGQGPEFLTYFNYEAQQDKSGLPNDRFSAERPEGSISTLTIQRTEQRDSAMYRCASSLDGTRVETQYFGPGTRLLVL.

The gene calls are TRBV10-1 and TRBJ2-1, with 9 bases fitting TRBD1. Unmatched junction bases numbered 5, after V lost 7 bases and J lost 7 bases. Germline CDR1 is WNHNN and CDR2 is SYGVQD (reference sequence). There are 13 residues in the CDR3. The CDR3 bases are TGCGCCAGCACCCCGGGACAGGGTAATGAGCAGTTCTTC. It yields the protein CASTPGQGNEQFF.

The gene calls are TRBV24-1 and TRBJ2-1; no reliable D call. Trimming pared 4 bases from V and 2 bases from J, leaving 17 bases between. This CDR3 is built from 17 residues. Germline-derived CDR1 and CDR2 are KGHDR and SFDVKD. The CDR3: CATSEAIGDSAYNEQFF. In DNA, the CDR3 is TGTGCCACCAGTGAGGCTATCGGTGACTCGGCCTACAATGAGCAGTTCTTC.

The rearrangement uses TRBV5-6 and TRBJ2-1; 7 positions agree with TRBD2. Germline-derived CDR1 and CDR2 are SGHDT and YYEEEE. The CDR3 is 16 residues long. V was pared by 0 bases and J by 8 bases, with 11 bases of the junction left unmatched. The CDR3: CASSLDLRGRADEQFF. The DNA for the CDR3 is TGTGCCAGCAGCTTGGATCTACGCGGGAGAGCAGATGAGCAGTTCTTC.

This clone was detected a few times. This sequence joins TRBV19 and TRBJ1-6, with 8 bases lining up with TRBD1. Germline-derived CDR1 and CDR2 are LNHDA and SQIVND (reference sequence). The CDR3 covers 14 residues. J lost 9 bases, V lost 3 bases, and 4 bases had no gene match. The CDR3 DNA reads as TGTGCCAGTAGTATGGAAACAGGGGGTTCACCCCTCCACTTT. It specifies CASSMETGGSPLHF.

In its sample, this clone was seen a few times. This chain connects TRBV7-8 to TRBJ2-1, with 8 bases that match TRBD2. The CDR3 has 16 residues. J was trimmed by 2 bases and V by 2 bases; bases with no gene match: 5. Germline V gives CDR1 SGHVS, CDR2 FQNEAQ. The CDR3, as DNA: TGTGCCAGCAGCTTAAGGACTAGCCGCGCCTACAATGAGCAGTTCTTC. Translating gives CASSLRTSRAYNEQFF.

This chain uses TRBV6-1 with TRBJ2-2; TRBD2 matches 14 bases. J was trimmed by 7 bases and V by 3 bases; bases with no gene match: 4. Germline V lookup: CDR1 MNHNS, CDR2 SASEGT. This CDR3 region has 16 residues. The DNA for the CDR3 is TGTGCCAGCAGTGAGGGGACTAGCGGGGGCGTCGGGGAGCTGTTTTTT. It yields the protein CASSEGTSGGVGELFF.

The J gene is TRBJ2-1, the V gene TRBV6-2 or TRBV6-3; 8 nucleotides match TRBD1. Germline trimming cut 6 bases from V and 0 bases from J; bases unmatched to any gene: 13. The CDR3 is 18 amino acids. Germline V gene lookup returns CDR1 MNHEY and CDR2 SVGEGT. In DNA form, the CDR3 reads TGTGCCAGCAGCCCAGGACAGGGTTTGGGAAGCTCCTACAATGAGCAGTTCTTC. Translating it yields CASSPGQGLGSSYNEQFF.

The CDR3 DNA is TGTGCCAGCAGACGGACAGGGGTAACCGGGGAGCTGTTTTTT. It is translated as CASRRTGVTGELFF. This chain joins TRBV28 and TRBJ2-2; 9 nucleotides match TRBD1. CDR3 size: 14 residues. The J segment lost 5 bases and the V segment lost 6 bases, leaving 4 bases of the junction unmatched. Germline V CDR1 and CDR2: MDHEN, SYDVKM.

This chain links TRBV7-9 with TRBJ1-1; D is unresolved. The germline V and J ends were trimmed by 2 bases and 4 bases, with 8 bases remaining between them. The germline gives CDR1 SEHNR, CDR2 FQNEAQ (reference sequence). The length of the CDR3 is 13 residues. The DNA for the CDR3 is TGTGCCAGCAGCTTAATGCCAGGCACTGAAGCTTTCTTT. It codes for CASSLMPGTEAFF.

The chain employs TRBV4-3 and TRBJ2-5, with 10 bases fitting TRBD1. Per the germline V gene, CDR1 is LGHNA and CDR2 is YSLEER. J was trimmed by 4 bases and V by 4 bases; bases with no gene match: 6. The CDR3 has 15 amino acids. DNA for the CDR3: TGCGCCAGCAGCCGTGGGGACAGGGGCGGAGAGACCCAGTACTTC. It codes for CASSRGDRGGETQYF.

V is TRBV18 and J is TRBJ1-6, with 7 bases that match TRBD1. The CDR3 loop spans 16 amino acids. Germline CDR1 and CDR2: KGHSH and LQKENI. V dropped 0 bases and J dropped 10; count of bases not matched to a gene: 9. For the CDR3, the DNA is TGTGCCAGCTCACCACCAGGGGGCGTTGGGGAATCACCCCTCCACTTT. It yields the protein CASSPPGGVGESPLHF.

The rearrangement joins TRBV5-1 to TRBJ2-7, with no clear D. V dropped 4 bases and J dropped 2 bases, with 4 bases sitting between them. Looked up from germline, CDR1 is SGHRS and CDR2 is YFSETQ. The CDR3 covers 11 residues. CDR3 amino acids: CASSNTYEQYF. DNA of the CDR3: TGCGCCAGCAGCAATACCTACGAGCAGTACTTC. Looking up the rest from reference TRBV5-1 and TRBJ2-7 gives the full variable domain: KAGVTQTPRYLIKTRGQQVTLSCSPISGHRSVSWYQQTPGQGLQFLFEYFSETQRNKGNFPGRFSGRQFSNSRSEMNVSTLELGDSALYLCASSNTYEQYFGPGTRLTVT.

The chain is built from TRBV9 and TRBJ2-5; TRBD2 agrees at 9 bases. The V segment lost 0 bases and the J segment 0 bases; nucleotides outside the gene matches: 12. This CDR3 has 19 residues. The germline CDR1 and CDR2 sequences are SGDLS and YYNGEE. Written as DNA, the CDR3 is TGTGCCAGCAGCGTAGCTGGGGTAGCGGGGGTAGCCTACCAAGAGACCCAGTACTTC. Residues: CASSVAGVAGVAYQETQYF.

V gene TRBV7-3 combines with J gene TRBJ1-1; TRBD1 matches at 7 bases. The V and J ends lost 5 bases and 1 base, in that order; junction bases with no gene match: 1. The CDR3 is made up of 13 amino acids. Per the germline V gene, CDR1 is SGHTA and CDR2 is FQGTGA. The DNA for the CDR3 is TGTGCCAGCAGCCGACAGGGGAACACTGAAGCTTTCTTT. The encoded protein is CASSRQGNTEAFF.

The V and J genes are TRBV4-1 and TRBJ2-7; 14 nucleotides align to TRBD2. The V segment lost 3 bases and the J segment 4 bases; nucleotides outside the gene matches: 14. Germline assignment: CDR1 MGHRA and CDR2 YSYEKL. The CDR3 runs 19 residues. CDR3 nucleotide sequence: TGCGCCAGCAGCCAGGAACCCCTGCTGACTAGCGGGGGGGGATACGAGCAGTACTTC. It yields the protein CASSQEPLLTSGGGYEQYF.

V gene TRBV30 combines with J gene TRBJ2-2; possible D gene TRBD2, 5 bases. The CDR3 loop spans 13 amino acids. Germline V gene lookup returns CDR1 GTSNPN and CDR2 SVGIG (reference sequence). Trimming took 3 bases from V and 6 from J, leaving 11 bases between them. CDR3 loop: CAWSRERAGELFF. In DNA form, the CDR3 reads TGTGCCTGGAGCCGAGAGAGGGCCGGGGAGCTGTTTTTT.

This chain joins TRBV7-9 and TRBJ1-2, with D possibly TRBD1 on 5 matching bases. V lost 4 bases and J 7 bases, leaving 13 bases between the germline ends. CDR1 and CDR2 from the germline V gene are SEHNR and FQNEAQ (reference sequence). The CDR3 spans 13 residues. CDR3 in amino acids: CASSSDGRGGYTF. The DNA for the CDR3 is TGTGCCAGCAGCTCAGACGGGAGGGGTGGCTACACCTTC.

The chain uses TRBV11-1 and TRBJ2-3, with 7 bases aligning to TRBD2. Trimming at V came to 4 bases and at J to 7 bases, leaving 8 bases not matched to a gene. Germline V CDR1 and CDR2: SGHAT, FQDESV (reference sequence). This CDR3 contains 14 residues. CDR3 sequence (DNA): TGTGCCAGCAGCTCCCGGGACTACCTAAATACGCAGTATTTT. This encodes CASSSRDYLNTQYF.

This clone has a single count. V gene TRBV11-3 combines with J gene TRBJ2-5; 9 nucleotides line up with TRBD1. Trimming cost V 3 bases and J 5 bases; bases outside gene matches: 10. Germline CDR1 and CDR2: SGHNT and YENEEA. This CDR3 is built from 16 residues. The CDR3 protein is CASSFRLGQGPETQYF. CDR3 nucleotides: TGTGCCAGCAGCTTTAGACTGGGACAGGGCCCCGAGACCCAGTACTTC.

The chain's CDR3 is CASSPMTGGENIQYF. CDR3 sequence (DNA): TGTGCCAGCTCACCGATGACAGGGGGAGAAAACATTCAGTACTTC. V usage is TRBV18 and J usage is TRBJ2-4; 9 nucleotides line up with TRBD1. This CDR3 region has 15 residues. Germline-derived CDR1 and CDR2 are KGHSH and LQKENI. J lost 5 bases, V lost 3 bases, and 5 bases had no gene match.

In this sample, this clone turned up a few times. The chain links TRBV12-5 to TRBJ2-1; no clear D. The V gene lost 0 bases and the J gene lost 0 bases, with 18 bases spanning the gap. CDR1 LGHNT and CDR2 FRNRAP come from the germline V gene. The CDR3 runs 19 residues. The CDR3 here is CASGLVNYRLISSYNEQFF. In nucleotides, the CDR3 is TGTGCTAGTGGTTTGGTAAATTACAGATTAATAAGCTCCTACAATGAGCAGTTCTTC.

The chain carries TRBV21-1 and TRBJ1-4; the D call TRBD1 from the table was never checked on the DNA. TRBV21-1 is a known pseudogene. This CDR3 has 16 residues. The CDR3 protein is CASSKVSRTEGEKLFF. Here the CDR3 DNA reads TGTGCCAGCAGCAAAGTTAGTAGGACAGAAGGTGAAAAACTGTTTTTT.